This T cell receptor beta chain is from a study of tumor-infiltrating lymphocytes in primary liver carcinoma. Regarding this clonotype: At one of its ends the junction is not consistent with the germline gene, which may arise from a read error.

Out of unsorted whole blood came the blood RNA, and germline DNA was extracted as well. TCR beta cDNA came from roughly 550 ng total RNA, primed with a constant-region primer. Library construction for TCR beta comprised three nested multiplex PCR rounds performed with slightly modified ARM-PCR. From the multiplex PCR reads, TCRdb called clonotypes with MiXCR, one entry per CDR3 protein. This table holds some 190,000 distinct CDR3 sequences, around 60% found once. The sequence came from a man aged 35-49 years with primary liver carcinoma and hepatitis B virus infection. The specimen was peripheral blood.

The CDR3 protein is CVSSSDLFGEGAFF. The CDR3 region has the DNA TGTGTCAGCAGCTCAGATCTGTTCGGTGAAGGAGCTTTCTTT. The genes are TRBV11-2 and TRBJ1-1; D gene ambiguous. Germline CDR1 SGHAT, CDR2 FQNNGV. The CDR3 covers 14 residues.